These 5 T cell receptor beta chains originate from one sample sequenced in a study of blood T cell repertoires in COVID-19. Sequenced by immunoSEQ multiplex PCR; TCRdb stores in-frame clones only, minus some. The table has more than 40,000 clones, around 84% seen once. The sample taken for sequencing was peripheral blood. These receptors originate from a man aged 45-65 years with active COVID-19.

The chain uses TRBV6-5 and TRBJ1-6, with D possibly matching TRBD1 (5 bases). This CDR3 has 14 amino acids. Looked up from germline, CDR1 is MNHEY and CDR2 is SVGAGI. V dropped 2 bases and J dropped 10 bases, with 12 bases sitting between them. CDR3 protein: CASSYGGVKSPLHF. The CDR3 nucleotides are TGTGCCAGCAGTTACGGAGGGGTTAAATCACCCCTCCACTTT.

This clone occurred a few times. The CDR3 sequence is CASSLERTDTQYF. The CDR3 DNA reads as TGTGCCAGCAGCTTAGAGAGGACAGATACGCAGTATTTT. The chain is built from TRBV7-2 and TRBJ2-3; D is ambiguous. CDR3 length: 13 amino acids. Germline lookup yields CDR1 SGHTA and CDR2 FQGNSA. V was trimmed by 1 base and J by 3 bases, leaving 5 bases between them.

V usage is TRBV6-1 and J usage is TRBJ1-3; 9 bases are a match to TRBD1. The ends lost 2 bases at V and 2 bases at J; junction bases unmatched: 7. CDR1 is MNHNS and CDR2 is SASEGT in the germline V gene. The CDR3 is made up of 17 amino acids. Here the CDR3 DNA reads TGTGCCAGCAGTGAAATCAAACGGACAGGGGCTGGAAACACCATATATTTT. This encodes CASSEIKRTGAGNTIYF.

This chain uses TRBV9 with TRBJ2-1, with D possibly being TRBD1 (6 bases). The CDR3 has 15 residues. Germline CDR1 reads SGDLS; CDR2 reads YYNGEE. Trimming cost V 2 bases and J 4 bases, with 13 bases left between them. The chain's CDR3 is CASSVAGTPYNEQFF. DNA of the CDR3: TGTGCCAGCAGCGTTGCCGGGACACCTTACAATGAGCAGTTCTTC. Combining the CDR3 with reference TRBV9 and TRBJ2-1 gives the whole variable domain DSGVTQTPKHLITATGQRVTLRCSPRSGDLSVYWYQQSLDQGLQFLIQYYNGEERAKGNILERFSAQQFPDLHSELNLSSLELGDSALYFCASSVAGTPYNEQFFGPGTRLTVL.

This clone turned up a few times. The rearrangement uses TRBV4-3 and TRBJ2-3; 11 bases line up with TRBD1. The length of the CDR3 is 15 residues. Germline CDR1 LGHNA, CDR2 YSLEER. Trimming removed 5 bases from V and 7 bases from J; junction bases left unmatched: 8. The CDR3 here is CASSKGQGDVNTQYF. As DNA, the CDR3 is TGCGCCAGCAGCAAGGGACAGGGGGACGTAAATACGCAGTATTTT.